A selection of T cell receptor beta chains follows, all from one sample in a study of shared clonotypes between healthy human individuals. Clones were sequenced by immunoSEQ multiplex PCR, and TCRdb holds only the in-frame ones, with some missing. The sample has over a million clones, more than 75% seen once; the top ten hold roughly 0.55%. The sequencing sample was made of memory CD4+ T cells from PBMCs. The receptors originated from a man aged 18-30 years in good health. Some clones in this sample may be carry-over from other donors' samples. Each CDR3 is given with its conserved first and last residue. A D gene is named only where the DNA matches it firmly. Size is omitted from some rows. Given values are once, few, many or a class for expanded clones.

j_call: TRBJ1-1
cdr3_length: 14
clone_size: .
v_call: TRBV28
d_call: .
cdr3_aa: CASCPPPIGTEAFF
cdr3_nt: TGTGCCAGCTGTCCTCCCCCTATAGGCACTGAAGCTTTCTTT

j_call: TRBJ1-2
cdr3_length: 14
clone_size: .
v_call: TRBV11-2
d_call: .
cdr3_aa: CASSLVGDGYGYTF
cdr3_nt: TGTGCCAGCAGCTTAGTGGGGGATGGGTATGGCTACACCTTC

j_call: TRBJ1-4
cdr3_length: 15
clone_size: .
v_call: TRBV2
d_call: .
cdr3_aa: CASSRTFATNEKLFF
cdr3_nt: TGTGCCAGCAGTAGGACATTCGCAACTAATGAAAAACTGTTTTTT

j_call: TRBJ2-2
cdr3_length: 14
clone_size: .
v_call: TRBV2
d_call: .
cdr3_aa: CASSDSGGRRELFF
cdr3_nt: TGTGCCAGCAGTGACTCAGGGGGGCGGAGGGAGCTGTTTTTT

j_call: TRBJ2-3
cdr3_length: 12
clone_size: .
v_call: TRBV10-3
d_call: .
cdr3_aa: CASNTPEDTQYF
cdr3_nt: TGTGCCTCCAACACTCCGGAAGATACGCAGTATTTT

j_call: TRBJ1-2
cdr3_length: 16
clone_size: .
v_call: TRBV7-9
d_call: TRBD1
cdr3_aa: CASSLSMGQGNYGYTF
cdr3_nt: TGTGCCAGCAGCTTATCAATGGGACAGGGGAACTATGGCTACACCTTC

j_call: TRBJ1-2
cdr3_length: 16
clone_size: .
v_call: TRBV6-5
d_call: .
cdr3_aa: CASSYGAGGVNYGYTF
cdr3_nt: TGTGCCAGCAGTTACGGGGCAGGTGGGGTTAACTATGGCTACACCTTC

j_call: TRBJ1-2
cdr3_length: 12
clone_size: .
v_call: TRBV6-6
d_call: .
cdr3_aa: CASSYYSYGYTF
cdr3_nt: TGTGCCAGCAGTTACTATAGCTATGGCTACACCTTC

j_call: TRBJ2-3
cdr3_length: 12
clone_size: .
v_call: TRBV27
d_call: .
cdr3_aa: CASSPSTDTQYF
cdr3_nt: TGTGCCAGCAGCCCTTCCACAGATACGCAGTATTTT

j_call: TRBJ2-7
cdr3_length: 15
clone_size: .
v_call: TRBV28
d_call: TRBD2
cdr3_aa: CASSYSGRAVYEQYF
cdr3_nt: TGTGCCAGCAGTTATAGCGGGAGGGCCGTCTACGAGCAGTACTTC

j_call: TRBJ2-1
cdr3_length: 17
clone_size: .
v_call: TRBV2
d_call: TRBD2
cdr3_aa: CASSRTSGLLLGNEQFF
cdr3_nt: TGTGCCAGCAGCCGGACTAGCGGACTCCTTTTGGGGAATGAGCAGTTCTTC

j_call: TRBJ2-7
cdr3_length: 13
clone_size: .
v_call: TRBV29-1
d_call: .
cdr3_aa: CSVRRDASYEQYF
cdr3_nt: TGCAGCGTTAGAAGGGACGCGTCATACGAGCAGTACTTC

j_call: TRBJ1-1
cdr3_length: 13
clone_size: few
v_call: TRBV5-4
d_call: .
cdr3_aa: CASSFPPGQRAFF
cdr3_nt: TGTGCCAGCAGTTTCCCCCCGGGACAAAGAGCTTTCTTT

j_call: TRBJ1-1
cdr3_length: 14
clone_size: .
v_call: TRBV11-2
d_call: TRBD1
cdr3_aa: CASSLYRGATEAFF
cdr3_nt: TGTGCCAGCAGCTTATACAGGGGGGCCACTGAAGCTTTCTTT

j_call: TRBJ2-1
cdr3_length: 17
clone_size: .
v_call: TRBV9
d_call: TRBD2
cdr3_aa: CASSRTSGRVGNNEQFF
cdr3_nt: TGTGCCAGCAGCCGGACTAGCGGGAGAGTAGGAAACAATGAGCAGTTCTTC

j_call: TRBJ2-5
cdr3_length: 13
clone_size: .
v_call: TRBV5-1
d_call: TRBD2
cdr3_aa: CASTIAGEETQYF
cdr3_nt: TGCGCCAGCACCATAGCGGGAGAAGAGACCCAGTACTTC

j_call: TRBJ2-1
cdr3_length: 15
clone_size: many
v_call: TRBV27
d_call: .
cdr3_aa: CASSFSGIGFNEQFF
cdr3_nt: TGTGCCAGCAGTTTTAGCGGAATCGGATTCAATGAGCAGTTCTTC

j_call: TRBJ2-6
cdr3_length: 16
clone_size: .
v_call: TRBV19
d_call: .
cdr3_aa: CASSIPTASGANVLTF
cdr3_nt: TGTGCCAGTAGTATACCGACAGCCTCTGGGGCCAACGTCCTGACTTTC

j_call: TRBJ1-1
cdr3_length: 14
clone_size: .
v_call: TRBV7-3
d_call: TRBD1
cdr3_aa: CASSLGQGATEAFF
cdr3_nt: TGTGCCAGCAGCTTAGGGCAGGGGGCAACTGAAGCTTTCTTT

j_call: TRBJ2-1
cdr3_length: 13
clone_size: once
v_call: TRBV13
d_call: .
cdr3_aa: CASSRWVGNEQFF
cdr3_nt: TGTGCCAGCAGCCGTTGGGTTGGGAATGAGCAGTTCTTC

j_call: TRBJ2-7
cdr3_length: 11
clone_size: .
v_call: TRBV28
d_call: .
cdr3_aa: CASGVPYEQYF
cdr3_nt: TGTGCCAGCGGAGTACCCTACGAGCAGTACTTC

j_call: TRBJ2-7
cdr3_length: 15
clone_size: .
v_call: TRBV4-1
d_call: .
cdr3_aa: CASSQEGSGAGEQYF
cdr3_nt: TGCGCCAGCAGCCAAGAGGGGTCAGGGGCGGGGGAGCAGTACTTC

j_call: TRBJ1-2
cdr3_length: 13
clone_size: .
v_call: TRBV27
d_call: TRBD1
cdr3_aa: CASSLYGQGGYTF
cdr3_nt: TGTGCCAGCAGTTTGTACGGACAGGGAGGCTACACCTTC

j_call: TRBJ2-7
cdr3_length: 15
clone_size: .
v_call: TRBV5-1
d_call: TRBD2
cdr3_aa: CASSPGLAGGGEQYF
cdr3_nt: TGCGCCAGCAGCCCAGGACTAGCGGGAGGAGGCGAGCAGTACTTC

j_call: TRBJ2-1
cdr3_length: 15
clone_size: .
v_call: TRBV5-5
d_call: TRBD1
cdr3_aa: CASSFQGESYNEQFF
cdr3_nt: TGTGCCAGCAGCTTCCAGGGGGAGTCCTACAATGAGCAGTTCTTC

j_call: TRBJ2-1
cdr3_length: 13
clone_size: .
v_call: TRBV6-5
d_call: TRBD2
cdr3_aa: CASSSLAGGPTFF
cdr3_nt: TGTGCCAGCAGCTCTCTAGCGGGAGGCCCCACGTTCTTC

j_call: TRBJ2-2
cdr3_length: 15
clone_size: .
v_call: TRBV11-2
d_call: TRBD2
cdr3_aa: CASSRRTSGTGELFF
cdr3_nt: TGTGCCAGCAGCCGACGGACTAGCGGCACCGGGGAGCTGTTTTTT

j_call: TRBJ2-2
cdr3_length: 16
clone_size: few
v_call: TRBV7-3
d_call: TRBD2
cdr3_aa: CASSLRGTRLPGELFF
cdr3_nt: TGTGCCAGCAGCCTACGGGGGACTAGACTTCCCGGGGAGCTGTTTTTT

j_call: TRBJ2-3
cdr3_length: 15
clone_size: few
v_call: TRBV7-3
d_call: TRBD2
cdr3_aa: CASRFGVAGEDTQYF
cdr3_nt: TGTGCCAGCAGGTTCGGAGTGGCGGGAGAAGATACGCAGTATTTT

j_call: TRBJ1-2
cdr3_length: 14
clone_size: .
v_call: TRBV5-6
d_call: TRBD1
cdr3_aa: CASSFGQGNYGYTF
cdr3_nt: TGTGCCAGCAGCTTCGGACAGGGGAACTATGGCTACACCTTC

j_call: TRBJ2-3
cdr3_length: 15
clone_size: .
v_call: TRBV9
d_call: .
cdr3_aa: CASSVGRTFTDTQYF
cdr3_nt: TGTGCCAGCAGCGTAGGGAGGACGTTCACAGATACGCAGTATTTT

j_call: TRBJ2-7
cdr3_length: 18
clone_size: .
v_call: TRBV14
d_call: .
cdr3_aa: CASSSSLLDRFSSYEQYF
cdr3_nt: TGTGCCAGCAGCTCAAGCCTCCTAGACAGATTTAGCTCCTACGAGCAGTACTTC

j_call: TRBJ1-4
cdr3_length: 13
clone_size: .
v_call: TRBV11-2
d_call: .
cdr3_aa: CASSPSLYEKLFF
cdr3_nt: TGTGCCAGCAGCCCATCCCTTTATGAAAAACTGTTTTTT

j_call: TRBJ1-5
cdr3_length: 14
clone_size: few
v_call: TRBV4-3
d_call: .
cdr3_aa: CASSQRTGNQPQHF
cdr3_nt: TGCGCCAGCAGCCAGAGGACGGGCAATCAGCCCCAGCATTTT

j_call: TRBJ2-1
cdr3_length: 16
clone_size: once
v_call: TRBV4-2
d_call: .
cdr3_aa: CASSQVGSSSYNEQFF
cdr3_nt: TGTGCCAGCAGCCAAGTGGGCTCCAGCTCCTACAATGAGCAGTTCTTC

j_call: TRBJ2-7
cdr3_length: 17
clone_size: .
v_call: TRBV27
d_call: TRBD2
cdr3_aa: CASSLSPGTSPNYEQYF
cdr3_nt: TGTGCCAGCAGTTTATCCCCCGGGACTAGCCCAAACTACGAGCAGTACTTC

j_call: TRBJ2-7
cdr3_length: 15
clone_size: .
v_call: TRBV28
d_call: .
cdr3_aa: CASSLSGSGSYEQYF
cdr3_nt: TGTGCCAGCAGTTTAAGCGGATCCGGTTCCTACGAGCAGTACTTC

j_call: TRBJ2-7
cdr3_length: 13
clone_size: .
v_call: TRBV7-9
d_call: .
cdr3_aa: CASSLAGAREQYF
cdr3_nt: TGTGCCAGCAGCTTAGCAGGGGCCCGCGAGCAGTACTTC

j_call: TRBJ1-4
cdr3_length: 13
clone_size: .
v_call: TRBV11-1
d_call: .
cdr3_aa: CASSRDLNEKLFF
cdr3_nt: TGTGCCAGCAGTCGGGACCTTAATGAAAAACTGTTTTTT

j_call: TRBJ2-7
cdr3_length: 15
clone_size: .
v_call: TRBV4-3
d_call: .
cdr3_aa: CASSQDTGTTYEQYF
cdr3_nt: TGCGCCAGCAGCCAAGATACCGGGACGACCTACGAGCAGTACTTC